This T cell receptor (beta chain) stems from a study of shared clonotypes between healthy human individuals. Study-wide background: CD4 naive cells filled three plates per donor, CD4 memory three, CD8 naive two and CD8 memory one.

CDR3 size: 14 residues. Trimming pared 1 base from V and 3 bases from J, leaving 7 bases between. Germline-derived CDR1 and CDR2 are SGHVS and FQNEAQ. Method: immunoSEQ multiplex PCR; TCRdb's copy keeps in-frame clones and lacks some. This table holds 2 million to 2.5 million clones, about 95% found once. Naive CD8 cells lacked CD45RO and underwent positive selection for CCR7, leaving out terminally differentiated effector memory CD45RA+ cells. The receptor's source is a man between 18 and 29 years old in good health. The gene calls are TRBV7-8 and TRBJ2-1, with no clear D. The sequenced material came from naive CD8+ T cells sorted from blood. The CDR3 DNA reads as TGTGCCAGCAGCTTAGAACATCTCTACAATGAGCAGTTCTTC. Residues: CASSLEHLYNEQFF. The full variable domain, rest sourced from reference TRBV7-8 and TRBJ2-1, is GAGVSQSPRYKVAKRGQDVALRCDPISGHVSLFWYQQALGQGPEFLTYFQNEAQLDKSGLPSDRFFAERPEGSVSTLKIQRTQQEDSAVYLCASSLEHLYNEQFFGPGTRLTVL.